These 3 T cell receptor beta chains came from one sample sequenced in a study of CD8+ T cells in alopecia areata. Treatment indicated: oral pan-JAK inhibitor, 5-10 mg twice daily. Investigators isolated RNA and reverse transcribed it into cDNA to act as the sequencing template. Sequencing was performed with immunoSEQ multiplex PCR; in TCRdb, only in-frame clones are kept and a portion is missing. The table includes about 200,000 clones, around 66% detected once. Sequences were derived from CD4+ T cells sorted from blood, sampled at week 4, from a patient treated with tofacitinib. The receptors derive from a human donor with alopecia areata.

The chain combines TRBV30 with TRBJ1-5, with D perhaps TRBD1 (6 bases). Germline CDR1 GTSNPN, CDR2 SVGIG (reference sequence). The CDR3 runs 13 residues. With 3 bases removed from V and 5 bases from J, the gap between germline ends came to 11 bases. CDR3 sequence reads: CAWRKQGDQPQHF. For the CDR3, the DNA is TGTGCCTGGAGAAAACAGGGAGATCAGCCCCAGCATTTT. Full variable domain (remainder filled in from reference TRBV30 and TRBJ1-5): SQTIHQWPATLVQPVGSPLSLECTVEGTSNPNLYWYRQAAGRGLQLLFYSVGIGQISSEVPQNLSASRPQDRQFILSSKKLLLSDSGFYLCAWRKQGDQPQHFGDGTRLSIL.

The CDR3, as DNA: TGCGCCAGCAGCTTGGATAGCGGAGGCCAAGAGACCCAGTACTTC. It is translated as CASSLDSGGQETQYF. The V and J genes are TRBV5-1 and TRBJ2-5; a possible D gene is TRBD2 (6 bases). Trimming took 0 bases from V and 1 from J, leaving 10 bases between them. The CDR3 is 15 residues long. Germline CDR1 SGHRS, CDR2 YFSETQ.

The V gene is TRBV6-6, the J gene TRBJ2-5; D possibly uses TRBD1 or TRBD2 (5 bases each). Germline-derived CDR1 and CDR2 are MNHNY and SVGAGI (reference sequence). V was shortened by 4 bases and J by 5 bases, with 20 bases between the two germline ends. This CDR3 has 16 amino acids. CDR3 coding DNA: TGTGCCAGCAGTTTGGGCAAGAGGGGCGTTGGGGAGACCCAGTACTTC. Residues: CASSLGKRGVGETQYF.